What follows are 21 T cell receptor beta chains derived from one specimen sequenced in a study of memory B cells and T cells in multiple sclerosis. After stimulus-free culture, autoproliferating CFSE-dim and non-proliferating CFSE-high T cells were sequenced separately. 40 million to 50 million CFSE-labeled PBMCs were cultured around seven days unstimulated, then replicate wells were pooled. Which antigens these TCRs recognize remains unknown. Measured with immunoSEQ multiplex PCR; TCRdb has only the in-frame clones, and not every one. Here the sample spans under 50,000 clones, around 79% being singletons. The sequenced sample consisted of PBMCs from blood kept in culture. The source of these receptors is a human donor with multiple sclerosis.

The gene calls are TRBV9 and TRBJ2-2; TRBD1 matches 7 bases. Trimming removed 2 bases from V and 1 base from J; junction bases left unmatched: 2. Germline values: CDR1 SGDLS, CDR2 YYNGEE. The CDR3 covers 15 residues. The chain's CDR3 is CASSVGTVNTGELFF. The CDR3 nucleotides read TGTGCCAGCAGCGTTGGGACAGTGAACACCGGGGAGCTGTTTTTT.

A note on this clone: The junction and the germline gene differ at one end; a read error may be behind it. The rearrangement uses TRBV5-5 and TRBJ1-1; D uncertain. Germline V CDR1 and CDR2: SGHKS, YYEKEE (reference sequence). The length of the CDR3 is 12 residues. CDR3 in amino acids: CASRLVNTEAFF. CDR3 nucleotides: TGTGCCAGCAGATTGGTGAACACTGAAGCTTTCTTT. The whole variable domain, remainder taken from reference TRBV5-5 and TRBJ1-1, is DAGVTQSPTHLIKTRGQQVTLRCSPISGHKSVSWYQQVLGQGPQFIFQYYEKEERGRGNFPDRFSARQFPNYSSELNVNALLLGDSALYLCASRLVNTEAFFGQGTRLTVV.

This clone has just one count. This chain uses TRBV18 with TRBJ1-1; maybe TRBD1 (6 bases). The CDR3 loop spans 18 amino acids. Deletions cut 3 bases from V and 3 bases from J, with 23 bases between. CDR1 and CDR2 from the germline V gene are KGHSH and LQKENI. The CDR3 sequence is CASSPRGAGENADTEAFF. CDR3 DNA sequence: TGTGCCAGCTCACCCCGTGGGGCAGGGGAGAACGCGGACACTGAAGCTTTCTTT.

The CDR3 DNA reads as TGCGCCAGCAGGTCCGGGGTGTCTAATGAAAAACTGTTTTTT. Its protein is CASRSGVSNEKLFF. This chain connects TRBV4-1 to TRBJ1-4; D remains ambiguous. The CDR3 length is 14 residues. Per germline, CDR1 MGHRA and CDR2 YSYEKL. V gave up 6 bases and J gave up 3 bases, with 11 bases separating them.

CDR3 sequence: CAIRLDSYNEQFF. DNA of the CDR3: TGTGCCATCCGTTTAGACTCCTACAATGAGCAGTTCTTC. The chain combines TRBV10-3 with TRBJ2-1; D gene unclear. CDR1 is ENHRY, CDR2 SYGVKD, per germline. V lost 8 bases and J lost 0, with 8 bases in between. This CDR3 spans 13 amino acids.

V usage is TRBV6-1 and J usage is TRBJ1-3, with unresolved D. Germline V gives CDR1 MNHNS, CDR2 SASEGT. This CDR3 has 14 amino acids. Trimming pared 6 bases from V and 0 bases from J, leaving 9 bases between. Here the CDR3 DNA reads TGTGCCAGCAGCATAAAGGTCTCTGGAAACACCATATATTTT. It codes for CASSIKVSGNTIYF.

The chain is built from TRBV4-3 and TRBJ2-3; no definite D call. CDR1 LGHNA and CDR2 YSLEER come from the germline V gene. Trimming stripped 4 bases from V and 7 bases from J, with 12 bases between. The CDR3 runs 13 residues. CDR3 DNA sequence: TGCGCCAGCAGCCCAGTGGTCCCACATACGCAGTATTTT. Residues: CASSPVVPHTQYF.

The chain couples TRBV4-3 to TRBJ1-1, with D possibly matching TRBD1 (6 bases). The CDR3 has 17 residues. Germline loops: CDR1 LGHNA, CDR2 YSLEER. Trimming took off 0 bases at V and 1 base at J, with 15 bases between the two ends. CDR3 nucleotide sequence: TGCGCCAGCAGCCAAGAGTTGGAGGGGGTTAGGAACACTGAAGCTTTCTTT. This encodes CASSQELEGVRNTEAFF.

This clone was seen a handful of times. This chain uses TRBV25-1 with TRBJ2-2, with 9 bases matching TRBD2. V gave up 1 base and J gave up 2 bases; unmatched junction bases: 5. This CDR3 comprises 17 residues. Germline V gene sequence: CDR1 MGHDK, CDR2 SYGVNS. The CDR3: CASSELLAGFNTGELFF. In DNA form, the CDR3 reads TGTGCCAGCAGTGAATTGCTAGCGGGATTTAACACCGGGGAGCTGTTTTTT.

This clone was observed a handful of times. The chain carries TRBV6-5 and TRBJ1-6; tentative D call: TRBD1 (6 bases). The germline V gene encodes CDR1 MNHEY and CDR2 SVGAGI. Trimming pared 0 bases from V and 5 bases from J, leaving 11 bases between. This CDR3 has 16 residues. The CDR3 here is CASSYSWTENNSPLHF. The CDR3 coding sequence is TGTGCCAGCAGTTACTCGTGGACAGAGAATAATTCACCCCTCCACTTT.

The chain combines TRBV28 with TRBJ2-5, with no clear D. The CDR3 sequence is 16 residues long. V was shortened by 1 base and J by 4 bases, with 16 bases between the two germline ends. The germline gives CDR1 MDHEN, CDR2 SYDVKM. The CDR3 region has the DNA TGTGCCAGCAGTTTATCGATCCCGGGCCTAACAGAGACCCAGTACTTC. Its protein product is CASSLSIPGLTETQYF.

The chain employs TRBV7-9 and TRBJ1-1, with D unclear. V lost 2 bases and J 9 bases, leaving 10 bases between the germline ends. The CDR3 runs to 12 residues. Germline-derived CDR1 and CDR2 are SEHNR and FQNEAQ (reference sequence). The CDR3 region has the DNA TGTGCCAGCAGCTTAAGGACGGAAAAAGCTTTCTTT. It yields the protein CASSLRTEKAFF.

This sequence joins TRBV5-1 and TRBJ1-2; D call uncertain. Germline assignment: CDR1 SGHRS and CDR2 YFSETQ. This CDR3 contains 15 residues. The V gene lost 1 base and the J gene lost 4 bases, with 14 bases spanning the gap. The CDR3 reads CASSLWPPGPYGYTF. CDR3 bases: TGCGCCAGCAGCTTGTGGCCCCCCGGACCCTATGGCTACACCTTC.

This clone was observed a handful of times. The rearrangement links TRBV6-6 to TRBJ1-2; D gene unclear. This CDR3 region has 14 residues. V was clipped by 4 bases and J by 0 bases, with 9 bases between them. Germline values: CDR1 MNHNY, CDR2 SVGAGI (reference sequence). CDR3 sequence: CASSSMAANYGYTF. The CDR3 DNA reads TGTGCCAGCAGTTCCATGGCCGCTAACTATGGCTACACCTTC.

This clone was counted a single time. CDR3 coding DNA: TGCGCCAGCAGCTTTTCGCAGGGGGACACTGAAGCTTTCTTT. It encodes CASSFSQGDTEAFF. The gene calls are TRBV5-1 and TRBJ1-1, with TRBD1 matching 7 bases. The junction had 4 bases not matched to a gene; V was cut back by 2 bases and J by 3 bases. Germline V gene lookup returns CDR1 SGHRS and CDR2 YFSETQ. The CDR3 totals 14 residues.

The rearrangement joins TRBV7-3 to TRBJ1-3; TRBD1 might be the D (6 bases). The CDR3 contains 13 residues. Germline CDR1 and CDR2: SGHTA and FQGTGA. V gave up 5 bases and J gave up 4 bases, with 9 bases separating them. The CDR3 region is CASSDRLGNTIYF. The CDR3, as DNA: TGTGCCAGCAGCGACAGGTTGGGAAACACCATATATTTT.

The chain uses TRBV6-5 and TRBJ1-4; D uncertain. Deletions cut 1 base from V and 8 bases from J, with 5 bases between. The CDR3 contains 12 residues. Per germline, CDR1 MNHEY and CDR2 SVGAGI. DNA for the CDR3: TGTGCCAGCAGTTACTTCGGAGAAAAACTGTTTTTT. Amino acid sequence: CASSYFGEKLFF.

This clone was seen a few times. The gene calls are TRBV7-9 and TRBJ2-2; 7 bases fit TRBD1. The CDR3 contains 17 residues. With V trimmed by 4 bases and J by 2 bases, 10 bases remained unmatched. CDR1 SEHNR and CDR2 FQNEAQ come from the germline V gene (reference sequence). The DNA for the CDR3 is TGTGCCAGCAGCTGGCATACGGGGACAGTTAACACCGGGGAGCTGTTTTTT. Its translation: CASSWHTGTVNTGELFF.

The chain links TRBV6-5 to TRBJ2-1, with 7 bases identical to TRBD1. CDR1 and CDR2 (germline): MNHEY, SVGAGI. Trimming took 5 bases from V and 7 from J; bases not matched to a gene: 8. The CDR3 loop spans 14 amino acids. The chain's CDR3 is CASSVRPGGNEQFF. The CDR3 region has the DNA TGTGCCAGCAGTGTACGCCCAGGGGGAAATGAGCAGTTCTTC.

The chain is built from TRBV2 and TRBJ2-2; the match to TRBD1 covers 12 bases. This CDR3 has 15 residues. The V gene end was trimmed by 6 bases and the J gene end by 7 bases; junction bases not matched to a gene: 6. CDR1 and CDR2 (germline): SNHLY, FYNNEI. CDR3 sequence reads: CASSAGQGAGGELFF. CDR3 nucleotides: TGTGCCAGCAGCGCGGGACAGGGGGCGGGCGGGGAGCTGTTTTTT.

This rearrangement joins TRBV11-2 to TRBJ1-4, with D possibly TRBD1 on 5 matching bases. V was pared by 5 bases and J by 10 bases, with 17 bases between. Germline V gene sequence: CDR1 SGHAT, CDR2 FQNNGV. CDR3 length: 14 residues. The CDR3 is CASSTAQGFAKLFF. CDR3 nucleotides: TGTGCCAGCAGCACCGCTCAGGGATTCGCAAAACTGTTTTTT.